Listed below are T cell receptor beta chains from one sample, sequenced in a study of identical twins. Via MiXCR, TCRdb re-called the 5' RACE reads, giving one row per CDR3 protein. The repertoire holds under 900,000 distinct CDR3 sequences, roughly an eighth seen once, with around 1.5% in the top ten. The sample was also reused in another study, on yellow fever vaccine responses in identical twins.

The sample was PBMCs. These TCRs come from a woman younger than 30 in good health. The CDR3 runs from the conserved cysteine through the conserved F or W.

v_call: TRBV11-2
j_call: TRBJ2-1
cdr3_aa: CASSFIAKQFF

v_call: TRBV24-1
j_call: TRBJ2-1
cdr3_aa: CATSDFSAGQGINEQFF

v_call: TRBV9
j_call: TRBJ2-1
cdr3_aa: CASSVSVTEQFF

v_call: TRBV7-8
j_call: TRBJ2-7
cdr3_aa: CASSFSGRGAYEQYF

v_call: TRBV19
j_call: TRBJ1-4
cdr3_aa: CASSIGGQARTELFF

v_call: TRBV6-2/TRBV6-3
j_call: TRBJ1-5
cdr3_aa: CASSGTGPQPQHF

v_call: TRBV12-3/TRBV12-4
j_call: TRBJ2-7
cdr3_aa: CASSFGTGFYEQYF

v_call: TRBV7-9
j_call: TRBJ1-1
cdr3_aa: CASSLEGGTTEAFF

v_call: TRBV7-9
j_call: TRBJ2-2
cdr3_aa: CASRGGTVNTGELFF

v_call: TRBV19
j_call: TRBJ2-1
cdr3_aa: CASSIKQGADYEQFF

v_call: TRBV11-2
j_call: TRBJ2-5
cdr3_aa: CASSTNPLAGIKSSQYF

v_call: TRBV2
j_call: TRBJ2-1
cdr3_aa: CASRDRTGAGNEQFF

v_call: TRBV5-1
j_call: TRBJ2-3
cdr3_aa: CASSFGADPSTDTQYF

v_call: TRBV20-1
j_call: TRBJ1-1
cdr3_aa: CSANRQMNTEAFF

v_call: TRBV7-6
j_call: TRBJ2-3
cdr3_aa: CASSLSPASGSTDTQYF

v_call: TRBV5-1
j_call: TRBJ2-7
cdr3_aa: CASSLVRGTYEQYF

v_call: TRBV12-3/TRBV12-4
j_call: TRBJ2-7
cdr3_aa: CASSLGGKSYEQYF

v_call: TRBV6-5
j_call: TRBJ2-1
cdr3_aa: CASSSGRLAGVNEQFF

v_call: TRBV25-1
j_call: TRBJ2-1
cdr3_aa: CASSAPTSGDNEQFF

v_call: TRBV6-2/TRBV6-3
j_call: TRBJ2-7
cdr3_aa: CASSSQTSGRDEQYF

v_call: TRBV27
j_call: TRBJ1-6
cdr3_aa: CASRGREDSPLHF

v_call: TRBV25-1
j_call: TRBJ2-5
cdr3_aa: CANLGGDRERETQYF

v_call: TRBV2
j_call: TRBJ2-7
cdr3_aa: CASRYTTSYEQYF

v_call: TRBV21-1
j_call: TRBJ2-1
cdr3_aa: CASSKGAGGNENEQFF

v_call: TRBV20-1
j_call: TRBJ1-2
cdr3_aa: CSARSLRGGYTF

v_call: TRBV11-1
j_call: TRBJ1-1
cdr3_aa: CASSQIQGVLWLNTEAFF

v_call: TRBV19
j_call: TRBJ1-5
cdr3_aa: CASRSRGRNQPQHF

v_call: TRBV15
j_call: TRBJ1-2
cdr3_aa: CATSRDLLDSSMGYTF

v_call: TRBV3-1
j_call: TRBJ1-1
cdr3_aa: CASSQDRRSGTEAFF

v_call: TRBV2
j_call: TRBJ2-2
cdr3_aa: CASSPGRSNTGELFF

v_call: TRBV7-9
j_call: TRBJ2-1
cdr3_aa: CASSRGLAGSNEQFF

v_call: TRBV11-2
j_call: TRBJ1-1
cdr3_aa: CASSAAGGGNTEAFF

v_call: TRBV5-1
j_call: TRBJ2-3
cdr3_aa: CASSPSPTSGGKDTQYF

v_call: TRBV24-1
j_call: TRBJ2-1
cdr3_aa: CATSDSAASDEQFF

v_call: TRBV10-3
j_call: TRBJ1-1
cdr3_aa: CAISRAAGDWRTEAFF

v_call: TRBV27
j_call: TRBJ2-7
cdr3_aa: CASKLGLSTYEQYF

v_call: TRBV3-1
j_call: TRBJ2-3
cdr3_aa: CASSQETGVTDTQYF

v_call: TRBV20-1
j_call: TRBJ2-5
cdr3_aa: CSASKGEETQYF

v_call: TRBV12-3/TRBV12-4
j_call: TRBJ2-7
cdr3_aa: CASSPRGPGSYEQYF

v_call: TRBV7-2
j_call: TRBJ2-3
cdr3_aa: CARPGRTTDTQYF

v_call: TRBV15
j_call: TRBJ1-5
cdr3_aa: CATGSTGVGQPQHF

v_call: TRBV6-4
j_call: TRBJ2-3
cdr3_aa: CASSDGGRLDTQYF

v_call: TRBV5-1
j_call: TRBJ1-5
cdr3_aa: CASSPTTGPNQPQHF

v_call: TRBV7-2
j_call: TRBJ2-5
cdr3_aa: CASSFSGTYRETQYF

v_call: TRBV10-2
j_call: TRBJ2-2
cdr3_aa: CASSRDRATGELFF

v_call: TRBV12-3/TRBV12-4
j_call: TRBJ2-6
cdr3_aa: CASSPAGTGVFGANVLTF

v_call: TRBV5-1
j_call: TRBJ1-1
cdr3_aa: CASSTNLQRNTEAFF

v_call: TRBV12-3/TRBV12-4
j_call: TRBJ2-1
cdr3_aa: CASSSPTGGSSSYNEQFF

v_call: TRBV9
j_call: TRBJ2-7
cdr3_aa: CASSPEERAGSSYEQYF

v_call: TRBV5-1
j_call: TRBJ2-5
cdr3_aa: CASSPMGPRETQYF

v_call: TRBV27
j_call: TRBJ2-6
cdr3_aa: CASSSRPGGFYSGANVLTF

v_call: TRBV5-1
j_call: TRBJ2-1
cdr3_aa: CASTHSGGEYNEQFF

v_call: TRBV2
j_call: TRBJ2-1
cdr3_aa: CASRGTSGTKSSYNEQFF

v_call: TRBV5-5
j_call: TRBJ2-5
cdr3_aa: CASSLLLGGRGETQYF

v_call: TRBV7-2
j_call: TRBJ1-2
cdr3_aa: CASSPTVTGGGYTF